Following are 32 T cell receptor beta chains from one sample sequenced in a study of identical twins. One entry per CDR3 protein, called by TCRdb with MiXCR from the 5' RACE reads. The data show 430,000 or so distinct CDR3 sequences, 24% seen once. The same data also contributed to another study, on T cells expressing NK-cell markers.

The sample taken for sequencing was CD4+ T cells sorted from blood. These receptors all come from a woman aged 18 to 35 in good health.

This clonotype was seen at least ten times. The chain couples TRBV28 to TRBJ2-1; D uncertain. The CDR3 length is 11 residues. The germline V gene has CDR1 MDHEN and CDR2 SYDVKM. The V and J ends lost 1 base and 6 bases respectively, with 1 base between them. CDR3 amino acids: CASSLFNEQFF. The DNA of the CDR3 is TGTGCCAGCAGTTTATTCAATGAGCAGTTCTTC.

CDR3 region: CASSLGDRAISEAFF. The CDR3, as DNA: TGCGCCAGCAGCTTGGGGGACAGGGCGATATCTGAAGCTTTCTTT. The chain recombines TRBV5-1 with TRBJ1-1; 9 bases are shared with TRBD1. Germline V CDR1 and CDR2: SGHRS, YFSETQ. J gave up 6 bases and V 0 bases, and 6 bases lay outside the gene matches. The CDR3 consists of 15 residues.

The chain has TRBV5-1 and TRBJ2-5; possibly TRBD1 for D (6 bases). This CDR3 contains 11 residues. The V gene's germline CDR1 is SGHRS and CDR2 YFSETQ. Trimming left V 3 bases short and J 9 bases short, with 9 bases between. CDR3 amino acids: CASSYQGSQYF. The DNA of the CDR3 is TGCGCCAGCAGCTATCAGGGGTCCCAGTACTTC. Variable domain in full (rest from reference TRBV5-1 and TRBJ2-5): KAGVTQTPRYLIKTRGQQVTLSCSPISGHRSVSWYQQTPGQGLQFLFEYFSETQRNKGNFPGRFSGRQFSNSRSEMNVSTLELGDSALYLCASSYQGSQYFGPGTRLLVL.

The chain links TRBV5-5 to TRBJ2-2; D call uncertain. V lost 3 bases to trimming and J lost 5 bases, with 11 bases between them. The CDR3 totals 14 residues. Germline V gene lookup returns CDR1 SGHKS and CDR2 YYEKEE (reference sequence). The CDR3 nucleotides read TGTGCCAGCAGCTCCCCGACCTTGACCGGGGAGCTGTTTTTT. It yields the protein CASSSPTLTGELFF. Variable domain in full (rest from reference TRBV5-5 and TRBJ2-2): DAGVTQSPTHLIKTRGQQVTLRCSPISGHKSVSWYQQVLGQGPQFIFQYYEKEERGRGNFPDRFSARQFPNYSSELNVNALLLGDSALYLCASSSPTLTGELFFGEGSRLTVL.

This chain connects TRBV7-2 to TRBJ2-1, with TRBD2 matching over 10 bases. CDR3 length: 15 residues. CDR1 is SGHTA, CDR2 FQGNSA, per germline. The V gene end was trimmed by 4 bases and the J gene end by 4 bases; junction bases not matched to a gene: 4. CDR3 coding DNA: TGTGCCAGCAGCTCTAGCGGGAGCGGGTACAATGAGCAGTTCTTC. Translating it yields CASSSSGSGYNEQFF.

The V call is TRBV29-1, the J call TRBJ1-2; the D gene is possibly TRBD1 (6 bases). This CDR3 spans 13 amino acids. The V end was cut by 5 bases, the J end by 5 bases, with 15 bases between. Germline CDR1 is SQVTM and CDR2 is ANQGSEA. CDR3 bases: TGCAGCGTTACACAGGGAACTCATTATGGCTACACCTTC. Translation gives CSVTQGTHYGYTF.

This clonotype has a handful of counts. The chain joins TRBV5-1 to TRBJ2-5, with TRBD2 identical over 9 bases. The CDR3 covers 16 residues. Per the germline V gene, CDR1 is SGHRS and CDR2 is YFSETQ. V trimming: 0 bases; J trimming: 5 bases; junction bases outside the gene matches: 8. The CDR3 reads CASSLDTAGGGETQYF. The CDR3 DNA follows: TGCGCCAGCAGCTTGGATACAGCGGGAGGAGGGGAGACCCAGTACTTC.

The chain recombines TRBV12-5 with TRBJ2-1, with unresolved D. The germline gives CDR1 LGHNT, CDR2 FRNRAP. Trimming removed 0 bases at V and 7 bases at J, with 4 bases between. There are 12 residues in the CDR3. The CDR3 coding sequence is TGTGCTAGTGGTTTGGTCCGGAATGAGCAGTTCTTC. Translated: CASGLVRNEQFF.

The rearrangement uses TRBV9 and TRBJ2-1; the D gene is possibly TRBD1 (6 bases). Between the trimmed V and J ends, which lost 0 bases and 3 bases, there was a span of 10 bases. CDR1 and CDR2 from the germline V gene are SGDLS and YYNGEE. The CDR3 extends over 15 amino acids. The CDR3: CASSVGGQLYNEQFF. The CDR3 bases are TGTGCCAGCAGCGTAGGAGGACAGCTCTACAATGAGCAGTTCTTC.

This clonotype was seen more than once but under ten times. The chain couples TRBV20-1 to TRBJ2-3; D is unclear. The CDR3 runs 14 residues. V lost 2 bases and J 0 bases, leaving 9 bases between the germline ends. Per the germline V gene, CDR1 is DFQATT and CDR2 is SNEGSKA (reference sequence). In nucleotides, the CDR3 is TGCAGTGCTAGAACAGAGACTAGCACAGATACGCAGTATTTT. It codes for CSARTETSTDTQYF.

The CDR3 nucleotides are TGTGCCAGCAGATTTACCGGGACTAACACTGAAGCTTTCTTT. It yields the protein CASRFTGTNTEAFF. The chain couples TRBV6-1 to TRBJ1-1, with D maybe TRBD1 (5 bases). Germline V CDR1 and CDR2: MNHNS, SASEGT. Trimming removed 6 bases from V and 2 bases from J, with 13 bases in between. The CDR3 extends over 14 amino acids.

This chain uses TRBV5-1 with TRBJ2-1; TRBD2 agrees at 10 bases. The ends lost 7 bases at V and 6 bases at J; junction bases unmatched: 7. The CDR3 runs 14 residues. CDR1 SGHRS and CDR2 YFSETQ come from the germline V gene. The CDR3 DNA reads TGCGCCAGCGCCGCTAGCGGGAGAGGCAATGAGCAGTTCTTC. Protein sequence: CASAASGRGNEQFF.

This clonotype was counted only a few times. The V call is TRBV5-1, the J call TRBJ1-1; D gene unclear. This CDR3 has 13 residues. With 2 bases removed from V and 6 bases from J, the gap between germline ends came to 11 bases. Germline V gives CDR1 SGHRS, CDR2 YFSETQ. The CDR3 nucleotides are TGCGCCAGCAGCTTTGGGCGGACGGCTGAAGCTTTCTTT. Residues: CASSFGRTAEAFF.

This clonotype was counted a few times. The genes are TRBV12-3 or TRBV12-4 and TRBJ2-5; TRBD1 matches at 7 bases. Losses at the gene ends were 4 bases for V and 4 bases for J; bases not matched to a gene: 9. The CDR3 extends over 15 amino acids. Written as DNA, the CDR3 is TGTGCCAGCAGTTCAATGCTAGGGGGCGGAGAGACCCAGTACTTC. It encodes CASSSMLGGGETQYF.

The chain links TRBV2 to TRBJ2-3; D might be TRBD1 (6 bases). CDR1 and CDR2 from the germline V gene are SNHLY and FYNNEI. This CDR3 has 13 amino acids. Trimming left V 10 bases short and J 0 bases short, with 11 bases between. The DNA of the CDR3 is TGTGCCACCTCAGGGGAGAGCACAGATACGCAGTATTTT. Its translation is CATSGESTDTQYF.

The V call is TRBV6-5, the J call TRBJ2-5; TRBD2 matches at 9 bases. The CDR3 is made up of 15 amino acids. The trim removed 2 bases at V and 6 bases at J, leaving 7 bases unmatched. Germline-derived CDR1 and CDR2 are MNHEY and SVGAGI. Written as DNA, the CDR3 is TGTGCCAGCAGTTACCACGCTAGCGGGAAACAGACCCAGTACTTC. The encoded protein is CASSYHASGKQTQYF.

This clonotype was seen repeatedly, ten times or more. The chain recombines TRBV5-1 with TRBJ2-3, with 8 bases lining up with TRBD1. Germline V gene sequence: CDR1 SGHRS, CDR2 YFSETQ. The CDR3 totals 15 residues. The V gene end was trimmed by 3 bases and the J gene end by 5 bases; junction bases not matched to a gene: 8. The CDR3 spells CASSWPQGAGDTQYF. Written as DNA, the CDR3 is TGCGCCAGCAGCTGGCCCCAGGGGGCTGGAGATACGCAGTATTTT.

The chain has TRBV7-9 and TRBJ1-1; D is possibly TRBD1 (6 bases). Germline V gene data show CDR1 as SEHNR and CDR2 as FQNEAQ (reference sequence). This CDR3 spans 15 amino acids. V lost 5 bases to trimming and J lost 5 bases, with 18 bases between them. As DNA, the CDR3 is TGTGCCAGCAGCCTCCTCGGGGCAGGGGAGACTGAAGCTTTCTTT. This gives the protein CASSLLGAGETEAFF. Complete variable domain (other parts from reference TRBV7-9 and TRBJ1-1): DTGVSQNPRHKITKRGQNVTFRCDPISEHNRLYWYRQTLGQGPEFLTYFQNEAQLEKSRLLSDRFSAERPKGSFSTLEIQRTEQGDSAMYLCASSLLGAGETEAFFGQGTRLTVV.

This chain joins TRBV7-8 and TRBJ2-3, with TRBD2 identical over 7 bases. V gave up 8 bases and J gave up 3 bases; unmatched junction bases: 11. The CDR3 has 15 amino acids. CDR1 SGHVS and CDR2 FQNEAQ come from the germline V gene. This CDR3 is CASSPLGGTTDTQYF. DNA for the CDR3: TGTGCCAGCTCTCCGCTCGGGGGGACGACAGATACGCAGTATTTT.

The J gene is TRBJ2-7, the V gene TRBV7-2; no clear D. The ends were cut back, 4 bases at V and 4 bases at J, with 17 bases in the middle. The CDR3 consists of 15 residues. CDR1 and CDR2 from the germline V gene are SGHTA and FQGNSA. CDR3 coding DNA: TGTGCCAGCAGCTATCGGGTCTCGGCCGGGTACGAGCAGTACTTC. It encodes CASSYRVSAGYEQYF.

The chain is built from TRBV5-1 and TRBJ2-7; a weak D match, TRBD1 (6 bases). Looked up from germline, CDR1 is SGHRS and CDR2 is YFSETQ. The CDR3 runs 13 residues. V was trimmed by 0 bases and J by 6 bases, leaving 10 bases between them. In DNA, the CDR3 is TGCGCCAGCAGCTTGGAGGGGGTCGTCGAGCAGTACTTC. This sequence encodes CASSLEGVVEQYF.

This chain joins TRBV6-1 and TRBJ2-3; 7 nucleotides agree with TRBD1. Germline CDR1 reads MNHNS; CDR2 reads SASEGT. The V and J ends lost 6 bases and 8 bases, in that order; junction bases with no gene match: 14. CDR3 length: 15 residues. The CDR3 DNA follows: TGTGCCAGCAGACCCGGGACAGCCGACTCGGGTACGCAGTATTTT. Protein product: CASRPGTADSGTQYF.

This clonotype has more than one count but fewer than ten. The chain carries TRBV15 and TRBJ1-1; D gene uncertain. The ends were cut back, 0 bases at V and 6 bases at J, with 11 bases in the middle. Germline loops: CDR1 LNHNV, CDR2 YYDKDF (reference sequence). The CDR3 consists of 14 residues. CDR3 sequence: CATSRDRPGSEAFF. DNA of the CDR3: TGTGCCACCAGCAGAGATCGTCCGGGTTCTGAAGCTTTCTTT. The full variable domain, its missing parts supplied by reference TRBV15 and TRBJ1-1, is DAMVIQNPRYQVTQFGKPVTLSCSQTLNHNVMYWYQQKSSQAPKLLFHYYDKDFNNEADTPDNFQSRRPNTSFCFLDIRSPGLGDTAMYLCATSRDRPGSEAFFGQGTRLTVV.

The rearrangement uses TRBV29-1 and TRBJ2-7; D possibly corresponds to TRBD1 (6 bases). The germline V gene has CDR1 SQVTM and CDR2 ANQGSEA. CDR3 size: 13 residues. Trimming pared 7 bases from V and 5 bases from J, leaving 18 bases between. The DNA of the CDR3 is TGCAGCGGGGCGACAGGCCCTTGGGACGAGCAGTACTTC. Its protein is CSGATGPWDEQYF.

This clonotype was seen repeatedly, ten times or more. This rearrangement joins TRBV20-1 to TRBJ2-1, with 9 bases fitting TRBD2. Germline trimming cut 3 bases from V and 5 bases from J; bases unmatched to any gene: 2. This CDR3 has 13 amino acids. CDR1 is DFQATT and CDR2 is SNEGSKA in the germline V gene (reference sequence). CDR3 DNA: TGCAGTGCTAGTATAGCGGGGGACAATGAGCAGTTCTTC. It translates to CSASIAGDNEQFF.

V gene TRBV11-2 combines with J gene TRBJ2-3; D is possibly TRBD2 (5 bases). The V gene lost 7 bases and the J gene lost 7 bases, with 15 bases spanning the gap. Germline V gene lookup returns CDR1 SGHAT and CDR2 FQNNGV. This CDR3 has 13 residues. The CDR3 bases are TGTGCCAGCATCCCCAGAGGGAAGCATACGCAGTATTTT. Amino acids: CASIPRGKHTQYF.

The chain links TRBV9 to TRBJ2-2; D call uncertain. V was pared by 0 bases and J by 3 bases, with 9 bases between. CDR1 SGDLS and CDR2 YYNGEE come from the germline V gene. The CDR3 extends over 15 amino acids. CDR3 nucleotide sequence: TGTGCCAGCAGCGTAGGTCGGCAATACACCGGGGAGCTGTTTTTT. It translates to CASSVGRQYTGELFF.

The CDR3 sequence: CASSLRGGATYEQYF. CDR3 DNA: TGTGCCAGCAGCTTACGCGGGGGGGCAACTTACGAGCAGTACTTC. The chain couples TRBV7-3 to TRBJ2-7, with TRBD2 matching over 9 bases. The V gene end was trimmed by 2 bases and the J gene end by 4 bases; junction bases not matched to a gene: 6. The CDR3 length is 15 residues. Looked up from germline, CDR1 is SGHTA and CDR2 is FQGTGA.

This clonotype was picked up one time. The CDR3 bases are TGTGCCAGCAGCTGGACAGGGATCCAGTACTTC. Protein product: CASSWTGIQYF. This chain links TRBV11-2 with TRBJ2-5; TRBD1 agrees at 8 bases. Germline loops: CDR1 SGHAT, CDR2 FQNNGV. Trimming at V came to 4 bases and at J to 10 bases, leaving 2 bases not matched to a gene. The CDR3 consists of 11 residues.

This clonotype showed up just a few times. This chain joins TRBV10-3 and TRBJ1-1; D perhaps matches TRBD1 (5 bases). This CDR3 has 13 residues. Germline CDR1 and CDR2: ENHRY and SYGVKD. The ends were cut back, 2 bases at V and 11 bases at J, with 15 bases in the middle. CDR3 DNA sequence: TGTGCCATCAGTGAGGTCGCGCAGGGCAAGGCTTTCTTT. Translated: CAISEVAQGKAFF.

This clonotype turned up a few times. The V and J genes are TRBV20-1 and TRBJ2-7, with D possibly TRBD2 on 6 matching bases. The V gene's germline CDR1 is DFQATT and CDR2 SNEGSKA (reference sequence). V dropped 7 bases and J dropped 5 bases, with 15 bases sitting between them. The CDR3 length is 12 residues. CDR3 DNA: TGCAGTGTATACAGGAGGGACCACGAGCAGTACTTC. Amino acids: CSVYRRDHEQYF.

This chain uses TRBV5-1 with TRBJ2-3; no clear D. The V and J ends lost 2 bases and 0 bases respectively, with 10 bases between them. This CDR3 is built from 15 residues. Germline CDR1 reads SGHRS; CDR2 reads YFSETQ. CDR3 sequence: CASSLDHTSTDTQYF. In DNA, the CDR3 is TGCGCCAGCAGCTTAGATCACACTAGCACAGATACGCAGTATTTT. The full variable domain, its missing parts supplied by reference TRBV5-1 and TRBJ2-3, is KAGVTQTPRYLIKTRGQQVTLSCSPISGHRSVSWYQQTPGQGLQFLFEYFSETQRNKGNFPGRFSGRQFSNSRSEMNVSTLELGDSALYLCASSLDHTSTDTQYFGPGTRLTVL.